A single sample is the source of the 13 T cell receptor beta chains below, sequenced in a study of cytomegalovirus exposure and HLA in healthy donors. The method was immunoSEQ multiplex PCR; TCRdb's version includes in-frame clones alone and lacks a portion of them. The data hold 150,000 to 200,000 clones, with around 85% observed a single time. The sequenced sample consisted of PBMCs. The source of these receptors is a man between 18 and 35 years old in good health and CMV-seropositive.

This clone came up a few times. V is TRBV9 and J is TRBJ1-2; D not resolved. The length of the CDR3 is 14 residues. Trimming removed 4 bases at V and 2 bases at J, with 12 bases between. Germline lookup yields CDR1 SGDLS and CDR2 YYNGEE. The CDR3 loop reads CASSPDTSNYGYTF. CDR3 nucleotides: TGTGCCAGCAGCCCCGACACCTCCAACTATGGCTACACCTTC.

This chain links TRBV25-1 with TRBJ2-1; the match to TRBD2 covers 15 bases. CDR1 and CDR2 from the germline V gene are MGHDK and SYGVNS. With V trimmed by 3 bases and J by 9 bases, 9 bases remained unmatched. CDR3 length: 17 amino acids. The DNA for the CDR3 is TGTGCCAGCAGTGATAGAGGACTAGCGGGGGGGCGGGTTGAGCAGTTCTTC. Translated, it gives CASSDRGLAGGRVEQFF.

The V and J genes are TRBV9 and TRBJ2-5, with a weak D call TRBD1 (6 bases). In germline, CDR1 is SGDLS, CDR2 YYNGEE. This CDR3 is built from 15 residues. V lost 4 bases and J 5 bases, leaving 18 bases between the germline ends. DNA of the CDR3: TGTGCCAGCAGCTTCGAGCAGGGGATAAGGGAGACCCAGTACTTC. Translated: CASSFEQGIRETQYF.

This clone occurred a few times. The rearrangement joins TRBV4-1 to TRBJ2-7; 7 bases match TRBD2. Per the germline V gene, CDR1 is MGHRA and CDR2 is YSYEKL. V lost 9 bases and J lost 1; bases outside the gene matches: 6. The CDR3 is made up of 13 amino acids. In DNA, the CDR3 is TGCGCCAGGTTTGCGGGAGAGTCCTACGAGCAGTACTTC. This codes for CARFAGESYEQYF.

The chain links TRBV25-1 to TRBJ1-1, with TRBD1 as a possible D gene (5 bases). Trimming stripped 2 bases from V and 3 bases from J, with 10 bases between. The CDR3 totals 14 residues. Germline V gene data show CDR1 as MGHDK and CDR2 as SYGVNS. The CDR3 DNA reads as TGTGCCAGCAGTGAACTGGGGCCCCACACTGAAGCTTTCTTT. Translated, it gives CASSELGPHTEAFF. Supplemented by reference TRBV25-1 and TRBJ1-1, the full variable domain reads EADIYQTPRYLVIGTGKKITLECSQTMGHDKMYWYQQDPGMELHLIHYSYGVNSTEKGDLSSESTVSRIRTEHFPLTLESARPSHTSQYLCASSELGPHTEAFFGQGTRLTVV.

This chain links TRBV6-5 with TRBJ2-7; the match to TRBD1 covers 9 bases. This CDR3 has 14 amino acids. From germline, CDR1 is MNHEY and CDR2 SVGAGI. After removal of 7 bases from V and 3 bases from J, the junction contained 7 bases not matched to a gene. CDR3 protein: CASTSGQGIYEQYF. For the CDR3, the DNA is TGTGCCAGCACTTCGGGACAGGGAATCTACGAGCAGTACTTC.

The V gene is TRBV6-1, the J gene TRBJ1-2; no definite D call. V dropped 3 bases and J dropped 0 bases, with 11 bases sitting between them. The CDR3 totals 15 residues. The germline CDR1 and CDR2 sequences are MNHNS and SASEGT. The CDR3 loop reads CASSESRGSNYGYTF. CDR3 in DNA: TGTGCCAGCAGTGAGTCCAGAGGGTCTAACTATGGCTACACCTTC.

The chain joins TRBV27 to TRBJ2-1, with TRBD2 as a possible D gene (5 bases). Deletions cut 2 bases from V and 7 bases from J, with 12 bases between. Per the germline V gene, CDR1 is MNHEY and CDR2 is SMNVEV (reference sequence). The CDR3 runs to 14 residues. CDR3 sequence (DNA): TGTGCCAGCAGTTTAGAGGGCCTAGGGAATGAGCAGTTCTTC. The encoded protein is CASSLEGLGNEQFF.

A remark on this clone: Different DNA sequences within this sample yield the same CDR3. The J gene is TRBJ2-7, the V gene TRBV5-1, with a tentative D call TRBD1 (6 bases). V gave up 8 bases and J gave up 1 base, with 19 bases separating them. Germline CDR1 SGHRS, CDR2 YFSETQ. The CDR3 runs to 15 residues. This CDR3 is CASSTIGQSSYEQYF. CDR3 coding DNA: TGCGCCAGTAGCACAATCGGACAGTCATCCTACGAGCAGTACTTC.

This clone was recorded once. The chain employs TRBV4-1 and TRBJ1-3; no reliable D call. The germline CDR1 and CDR2 sequences are MGHRA and YSYEKL. Trimming left V 0 bases short and J 4 bases short, with 4 bases between. The CDR3 is 13 residues long. The CDR3 sequence: CASSQDLGNTIYF. The CDR3 DNA sequence: TGCGCCAGCAGCCAAGATCTGGGAAACACCATATATTTT.

V gene TRBV7-6 combines with J gene TRBJ2-5; 11 bases align to TRBD1. The V segment lost 1 base and the J segment 5 bases; nucleotides outside the gene matches: 9. The germline gives CDR1 SGHVS, CDR2 FNYEAQ. This CDR3 comprises 17 residues. CDR3 in amino acids: CASSLVGGTGGTETQYF. In DNA form, the CDR3 reads TGTGCCAGCAGCTTAGTAGGGGGGACAGGGGGAACGGAGACCCAGTACTTC.

The chain combines TRBV5-1 with TRBJ2-7; possibly TRBD1 for D (6 bases). Germline values: CDR1 SGHRS, CDR2 YFSETQ. V was cut by 0 bases and J by 1 base, with 14 bases left in between. This CDR3 spans 16 amino acids. CDR3 sequence (DNA): TGCGCCAGCAGCTTGGCTCCAGGGGCCAGTTCCTACGAGCAGTACTTC. Translation gives CASSLAPGASSYEQYF.

The chain uses TRBV28 and TRBJ1-4; TRBD1 matches at 9 bases. With 6 bases clipped from V and 8 bases from J, the junction kept 7 bases outside the gene matches. The CDR3 contains 14 residues. Germline-derived CDR1 and CDR2 are MDHEN and SYDVKM. CDR3 nucleotide sequence: TGTGCCAGCAGCATACCGGGACAGGGAGAAAAACTGTTTTTT. Its translation: CASSIPGQGEKLFF.